This T cell receptor beta chain was found in a study of blood T cell repertoires in COVID-19. The authors' processing: Amplification with reference gene primers provided the estimates of nucleated cell counts. This table comes from immunoSEQ multiplex PCR, and its TCRdb copy is limited to in-frame clones, with some not included. That table furnishes V, J and clone size, whereas the DNA furnished D and trimming. The table has 110,000 to 150,000 clones, approximately 84% seen once; the top ten hold approximately 45%. CDR3 length equals 16 residues. The germline V gene has CDR1 SGHRS and CDR2 YFSETQ. The V and J ends lost 4 bases and 5 bases, in that order; junction bases with no gene match: 10.

The sample taken for sequencing was peripheral blood. The genes are TRBV5-1 and TRBJ2-1, with 9 bases lining up with TRBD2. This sequence originates from a human donor in a cohort sampled during active COVID-19. The CDR3 region has the DNA TGCGCCAGCAGCCAGGGGCCAGCGGGGGGTCACAATGAGCAGTTCTTC. This encodes CASSQGPAGGHNEQFF.